This is a list of T cell receptor beta chains from one sample in a study of metastatic and nonmetastatic thyroid tumors. TCRdb re-called the PCR reads with MiXCR. The repertoire has 30,000 to 40,000 clones, roughly a fifth of them found once; the top ten carry 18%. The source material was blood. The receptors here all came from a female donor with papillary thyroid cancer or a benign thyroid nodule (not recorded which). Some clones in this sample may be carry-over from other donors' samples. Each CDR3 is given with its conserved first and last residue. Fields, in order: J gene, clone size, D gene, V gene, CDR3 DNA, CDR3 protein. The D gene is left open where the match is weak. Clone size is given for some rows only: seen once, a few or many times, or a class if the clone is expanded.

J gene: TRBJ2-1
clone size: many
D gene: TRBD2
V gene: TRBV9
CDR3 DNA: TGTGCCAGCAGCTCTGGACTAGCAAAATCGCCTGAGCAGTTCTTC
CDR3 protein: CASSSGLAKSPEQFF

J gene: TRBJ2-1
clone size: many
D gene: .
V gene: TRBV4-1
CDR3 DNA: TGCGCCAGCAGCCGCCGACTGGGGGTCGAGCAGTTCTTC
CDR3 protein: CASSRRLGVEQFF

J gene: TRBJ2-7
clone size: .
D gene: .
V gene: TRBV20-1
CDR3 DNA: TGCAGTGCTAGAGATTGCGTGAGTATGTCCTACGAGCAGTACTTC
CDR3 protein: CSARDCVSMSYEQYF

J gene: TRBJ1-2
clone size: many
D gene: TRBD1
V gene: TRBV20-1
CDR3 DNA: TGCAGTGCTGCCGGGGACAGGGGAGGATATGGCTACACCTTC
CDR3 protein: CSAAGDRGGYGYTF

J gene: TRBJ2-1
clone size: many
D gene: .
V gene: TRBV19
CDR3 DNA: TGTGCCAGTAGCTACAGGGCGGGAAGCTCCTACAATGAGCAGTTCTTC
CDR3 protein: CASSYRAGSSYNEQFF

J gene: TRBJ1-1
clone size: .
D gene: TRBD1
V gene: TRBV5-1
CDR3 DNA: TGCGCCAGCAGTTGGGACAGCCTGAACACTGAAGCTTTCTTT
CDR3 protein: CASSWDSLNTEAFF

J gene: TRBJ1-6
clone size: few
D gene: .
V gene: TRBV27
CDR3 DNA: TGTGCCAGCAGTACAGGCTCACCCCTCCACTTT
CDR3 protein: CASSTGSPLHF

J gene: TRBJ1-5
clone size: few
D gene: .
V gene: TRBV3-1
CDR3 DNA: TGTGCCAGCAGCTTTGAGGGGGGAAATCAGCCCCAGCATTTT
CDR3 protein: CASSFEGGNQPQHF

J gene: TRBJ1-2
clone size: medium-sized
D gene: .
V gene: TRBV6-1
CDR3 DNA: TGTGCCAGCAATGGGGAACTAGCTAACTATGGCTACACCTTC
CDR3 protein: CASNGELANYGYTF

J gene: TRBJ2-3
clone size: few
D gene: .
V gene: TRBV6-1
CDR3 DNA: TGTGCCAGCATTTTCCGTCAAAGCGATACGCAGTATTTT
CDR3 protein: CASIFRQSDTQYF

J gene: TRBJ1-6
clone size: many
D gene: .
V gene: TRBV10-3
CDR3 DNA: TGTGCCATCAGTGGTTCGGGGGAGAATTCACCCCTCCACTTT
CDR3 protein: CAISGSGENSPLHF

J gene: TRBJ2-5
clone size: many
D gene: TRBD2
V gene: TRBV29-1
CDR3 DNA: TGCAGCGTTGAAAGGGCGGCGGGAGGGGAGACCCAGTACTTC
CDR3 protein: CSVERAAGGETQYF

J gene: TRBJ2-3
clone size: many
D gene: .
V gene: TRBV7-3
CDR3 DNA: TGTGCCAGCAGCTTTTCGGGAGCAGATACGCAGTATTTT
CDR3 protein: CASSFSGADTQYF

J gene: TRBJ2-7
clone size: many
D gene: .
V gene: TRBV7-9
CDR3 DNA: TGTGCCAGCAGTGACCGCACCAGGGATGAGCAGTACTTC
CDR3 protein: CASSDRTRDEQYF

J gene: TRBJ2-7
clone size: few
D gene: .
V gene: TRBV28
CDR3 DNA: TGTGCCAGCAGCTACTACAGCCTTCGGGGTGCGGAGCAGTACTTC
CDR3 protein: CASSYYSLRGAEQYF

J gene: TRBJ1-2
clone size: .
D gene: .
V gene: TRBV4-3
CDR3 DNA: TGCACCAGCAGCGAAGAACCCAGCGGGAGCTCCGGAGGCTACACCTTC
CDR3 protein: CTSSEEPSGSSGGYTF

J gene: TRBJ1-3
clone size: many
D gene: .
V gene: TRBV5-4
CDR3 DNA: TGTGCCAGCAGCTTTTACAACTCTGGAAACACCATATATTTT
CDR3 protein: CASSFYNSGNTIYF

J gene: TRBJ2-1
clone size: many
D gene: TRBD2
V gene: TRBV2
CDR3 DNA: TGTGCCAGCGGGAGGGCCTCCTACAATGAGCAGTTCTTC
CDR3 protein: CASGRASYNEQFF

J gene: TRBJ2-3
clone size: few
D gene: TRBD1
V gene: TRBV12-3/TRBV12-4
CDR3 DNA: TGTGCCAGCAGGCGGACAGGGGTCCCAGATACGCAGTATTTT
CDR3 protein: CASRRTGVPDTQYF

J gene: TRBJ1-1
clone size: many
D gene: .
V gene: TRBV28
CDR3 DNA: TGTGCCAGCACTGTGGGGGGCACTGAAGCTTTCTTT
CDR3 protein: CASTVGGTEAFF

J gene: TRBJ2-1
clone size: .
D gene: TRBD2
V gene: TRBV15
CDR3 DNA: TGTGCCACCAGCAGGAGGGGTCTAGCGGGTCCACTAAATGAGCAGTTATTC
CDR3 protein: CATSRRGLAGPLNEQLF

J gene: TRBJ2-1
clone size: .
D gene: .
V gene: TRBV2
CDR3 DNA: TGCGCCAGCAGTTACAGGGCAAATGAGCAGTTCTTC
CDR3 protein: CASSYRANEQFF

J gene: TRBJ2-3
clone size: many
D gene: TRBD2
V gene: TRBV4-1
CDR3 DNA: TGCGCCAGCAGCCTCCGACTAGCGGGGGGGGATACGCAGTATTTT
CDR3 protein: CASSLRLAGGDTQYF

J gene: TRBJ1-5
clone size: once
D gene: .
V gene: TRBV11-3
CDR3 DNA: TGTGCCAGCAGCTTCACAGGGTCCTGGCAGCCCCAGCATTTT
CDR3 protein: CASSFTGSWQPQHF

J gene: TRBJ1-2
clone size: .
D gene: TRBD1
V gene: TRBV20-1
CDR3 DNA: TGCAGTGCTTCACAGACAGGGTGCGGTGGCTACACCTTC
CDR3 protein: CSASQTGCGGYTF

J gene: TRBJ2-2
clone size: .
D gene: .
V gene: TRBV5-1
CDR3 DNA: TGCGCCAGCAGCAGACCCGGCGTCGTGGGCACCGTGGAGCTGTTTTTT
CDR3 protein: CASSRPGVVGTVELFF

J gene: TRBJ1-2
clone size: many
D gene: .
V gene: TRBV12-3/TRBV12-4
CDR3 DNA: TGTGCCAGCAGCCTCGGGGATGGCTACACCTTC
CDR3 protein: CASSLGDGYTF

J gene: TRBJ2-6
clone size: once
D gene: TRBD2
V gene: TRBV20-1
CDR3 DNA: TGCAGTGCTAGAGTAACGAGACTAGCGGGTGGGGCCTCTGGGGCCAACGTCATGACTTTC
CDR3 protein: CSARVTRLAGGASGANVMTF

J gene: TRBJ2-1
clone size: many
D gene: TRBD2
V gene: TRBV20-1
CDR3 DNA: TGCAGTGCAAAGGGACTAGCGGGAAACAATGAGCAGTTCTTC
CDR3 protein: CSAKGLAGNNEQFF

J gene: TRBJ1-6
clone size: .
D gene: .
V gene: TRBV5-1
CDR3 DNA: TGCGCCAGCAGCTTGGGTACAGTCATCGGTTCACCCCTCCACTTT
CDR3 protein: CASSLGTVIGSPLHF

J gene: TRBJ2-7
clone size: medium-sized
D gene: TRBD2
V gene: TRBV6-1
CDR3 DNA: TGTGCCAGCAGTGAACTAGCGGGAGGGTTCGACGAGCAGTACTTC
CDR3 protein: CASSELAGGFDEQYF

J gene: TRBJ2-1
clone size: .
D gene: .
V gene: TRBV5-1
CDR3 DNA: TGCGCCAGCAGCTTGTTGGGCGTTGCTCGGGAGCAGGGGGATGAGCAGTTCTTC
CDR3 protein: CASSLLGVAREQGDEQFF

J gene: TRBJ2-2
clone size: .
D gene: TRBD1
V gene: TRBV6-4
CDR3 DNA: TGTGCCAGCAGGACCGGGACAGGGGAAAGGGACGCGAACACCGGGGAGCTGTTTTTT
CDR3 protein: CASRTGTGERDANTGELFF

J gene: TRBJ2-7
clone size: .
D gene: .
V gene: TRBV4-2
CDR3 DNA: TGTGTCAGCAGCCAAGATCCCAGGGTAGACGAGCAGTACTTC
CDR3 protein: CVSSQDPRVDEQYF

J gene: TRBJ1-1
clone size: .
D gene: .
V gene: TRBV19
CDR3 DNA: TGTGCCAGTAGTCCCTATTCTACCAGCGGGGGAGATGAAGCTTTCTTT
CDR3 protein: CASSPYSTSGGDEAFF

J gene: TRBJ1-4
clone size: many
D gene: .
V gene: TRBV18
CDR3 DNA: TGTGCCAGCTCACCCGGGGAGGATGAAAAACTGTTTTTT
CDR3 protein: CASSPGEDEKLFF

J gene: TRBJ2-7
clone size: many
D gene: .
V gene: TRBV2
CDR3 DNA: TGTGCCAGCAGTGTCACGCGGGCGCAGCAGTACTTC
CDR3 protein: CASSVTRAQQYF

J gene: TRBJ2-2
clone size: many
D gene: .
V gene: TRBV20-1
CDR3 DNA: TGCAGTGCTTCTAAGACACTCCCCAACACCGGGGAGCTGTTTTTT
CDR3 protein: CSASKTLPNTGELFF

J gene: TRBJ2-7
clone size: .
D gene: TRBD2
V gene: TRBV27
CDR3 DNA: TGTGCCAGCTCCTTCAGCGGGAGCGACGAGCAGTACTTC
CDR3 protein: CASSFSGSDEQYF

J gene: TRBJ1-2
clone size: few
D gene: .
V gene: TRBV28
CDR3 DNA: TGTGCCAGCAGTTTGACAGGAACATTCCGGTATGGCTACACCTTC
CDR3 protein: CASSLTGTFRYGYTF

J gene: TRBJ2-6
clone size: many
D gene: TRBD1
V gene: TRBV7-2
CDR3 DNA: TGTGCCAGCAGCTTCCAGGGGGTTGGGGCCAACGTCCTGACTTTC
CDR3 protein: CASSFQGVGANVLTF

J gene: TRBJ1-3
clone size: many
D gene: .
V gene: TRBV12-3/TRBV12-4
CDR3 DNA: TGTGCCAGCAGTTTACACTCTGGAAACACCATATATTTT
CDR3 protein: CASSLHSGNTIYF

J gene: TRBJ2-3
clone size: many
D gene: TRBD2
V gene: TRBV7-3
CDR3 DNA: TGTGCCAGCAGCTTAATAAGCGGGGGGGGCACAGATACGCAGTATTTT
CDR3 protein: CASSLISGGGTDTQYF

J gene: TRBJ2-1
clone size: .
D gene: .
V gene: TRBV27
CDR3 DNA: TGTGCCAGCAGTTTAGGGGGGGCGGACTACAATGATCAGTTCTTC
CDR3 protein: CASSLGGADYNDQFF

J gene: TRBJ1-2
clone size: .
D gene: TRBD1
V gene: TRBV18
CDR3 DNA: TGTGCCAGCTCACCATCCGGGACAGATGACTATGGCTACACCTTC
CDR3 protein: CASSPSGTDDYGYTF

J gene: TRBJ1-3
clone size: many
D gene: .
V gene: TRBV5-1
CDR3 DNA: TGCGCCAGCAGCTTGGGACAGACCTCTGGAAACACCATATATTTT
CDR3 protein: CASSLGQTSGNTIYF

J gene: TRBJ2-2
clone size: .
D gene: TRBD1
V gene: TRBV4-1
CDR3 DNA: TGCGCCAGCAGCCAAGAAGCAGGGGGACAGGGATACACCGGGGAGCTGTTTTTT
CDR3 protein: CASSQEAGGQGYTGELFF

J gene: TRBJ2-1
clone size: many
D gene: TRBD1
V gene: TRBV18
CDR3 DNA: TGTGCCAGCTCACCCTGGCAGTCCGGACAGGGGACGAATGAGCAGTTCTTC
CDR3 protein: CASSPWQSGQGTNEQFF

J gene: TRBJ2-5
clone size: once
D gene: .
V gene: TRBV2
CDR3 DNA: TGTGCCAGCAGTGCCACCGGAATCCAAGAGACCCAGTACTTC
CDR3 protein: CASSATGIQETQYF

J gene: TRBJ1-6
clone size: .
D gene: TRBD1
V gene: TRBV19
CDR3 DNA: TGTGCCAGTAGCGACAGGGGAGGGTCACCCCTCCACTTT
CDR3 protein: CASSDRGGSPLHF

J gene: TRBJ2-5
clone size: many
D gene: .
V gene: TRBV25-1
CDR3 DNA: TGTGCCAGCAGTGCCGGTTTGACCCAGTACTTC
CDR3 protein: CASSAGLTQYF

J gene: TRBJ2-3
clone size: .
D gene: TRBD2
V gene: TRBV24-1
CDR3 DNA: TGTGCCACCAGTGGTATCGGGAGGGCCGGTGAGGGAGATACGCAGTATTTT
CDR3 protein: CATSGIGRAGEGDTQYF

J gene: TRBJ2-1
clone size: many
D gene: .
V gene: TRBV24-1
CDR3 DNA: TGTGCCACCAGTGATTCGAGCAGGAATGAGCAGTTCTTC
CDR3 protein: CATSDSSRNEQFF

J gene: TRBJ2-3
clone size: few
D gene: .
V gene: TRBV7-3
CDR3 DNA: TGTGCCAGCAGAAAGGGGGATACGCAGTATTTT
CDR3 protein: CASRKGDTQYF

J gene: TRBJ1-2
clone size: .
D gene: TRBD1
V gene: TRBV3-1
CDR3 DNA: TGTGCCAGCAGCCACGCAGGGGGGGATGGCTACACCTTC
CDR3 protein: CASSHAGGDGYTF